This TCR beta chain was found in a study of tumor and adjacent non-tumor tissue in lung cancer. Study-wide background: There were some 11 adenocarcinoma, a couple of squamous cell carcinoma and 1 small cell lung cancer cases. Each sample yielded around 4 million productive TCRbeta reads on average. Patients were aged roughly 31 to 76, ten or so men and 4 to 6 women, stage I to III.

Three rounds of nested PCR, following a modified ARM-PCR protocol, produced the TCRbeta library. TCRdb analysed the multiplex PCR reads with MiXCR anew, one entry per CDR3 protein. This table holds 48,000 or so distinct CDR3 sequences, about 68% found once. This CDR3 is built from 16 residues. The V gene's germline CDR1 is MDHEN and CDR2 SYDVKM. V shed 6 bases and J 4 bases; nucleotides not matched to a gene: 11. This clonotype was recorded at least ten times. No cell sorting was done before RNA was extracted from the tissue. This non-tumor lung sample came from over 3 cm beyond the tumor edge. This receptor was identified in a woman in her 70s with non-small cell lung cancer. The sequencing sample was made of distant non-tumor lung tissue. The V call is TRBV28, the J call TRBJ2-3; 9 bases match TRBD1. The CDR3 nucleotides read TGTGCCAGCAGCGCCGACGGGACAGGGAGTCCAGATACGCAGTATTTT. Its translation: CASSADGTGSPDTQYF.